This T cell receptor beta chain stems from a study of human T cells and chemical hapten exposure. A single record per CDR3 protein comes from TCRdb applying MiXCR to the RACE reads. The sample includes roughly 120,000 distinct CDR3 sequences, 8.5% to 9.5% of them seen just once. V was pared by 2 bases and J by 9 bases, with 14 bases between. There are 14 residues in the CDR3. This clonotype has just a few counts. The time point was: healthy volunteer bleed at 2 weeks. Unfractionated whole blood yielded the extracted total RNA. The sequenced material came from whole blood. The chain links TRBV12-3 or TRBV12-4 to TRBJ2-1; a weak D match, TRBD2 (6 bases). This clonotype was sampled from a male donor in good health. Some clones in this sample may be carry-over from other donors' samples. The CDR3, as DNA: TGTGCCAGCAGTTTACTCGCTAGGGGAGGTGAGCAGTTCTTC. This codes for CASSLLARGGEQFF.